The source of this T cell receptor (beta chain) is a study of T cell responses to AZD1222 COVID-19 vaccine. In the study overall: Pooling was applied to second doses at about 4 or about 12 weeks.

The study, taken as a whole, reports: Donors were largely white British and mainly female; clonal diversity was possibly underestimated. Epitopes outside B.1.351 and B.1.1.7 mutated regions reportedly drew nearly half of spike TCRs.

V dropped 4 bases and J dropped 8 bases, with 11 bases sitting between them. The CDR3 loop spans 13 amino acids. Germline CDR1 reads LGHDT; CDR2 reads YNNKEL (reference sequence). Note on this clone: Its antigen is not known.

Sequencing used immunoSEQ multiplex PCR; TCRdb keeps in-frame clones, though not all of them. Of 150,000 to 200,000 clones in the sample, 75% to 90% were seen once. The material was peripheral blood, obtained on day 0 of AZD1222 vaccination. The TCR originated in an adult in good health. The chain combines TRBV3-1 (or the pseudogene TRBV3-2) with TRBJ1-4; D is ambiguous. CDR3 protein: CASSPALGEKLFF. In nucleotides, the CDR3 is TGTGCCAGCAGCCCCGCGCTGGGGGAAAAACTGTTTTTT.